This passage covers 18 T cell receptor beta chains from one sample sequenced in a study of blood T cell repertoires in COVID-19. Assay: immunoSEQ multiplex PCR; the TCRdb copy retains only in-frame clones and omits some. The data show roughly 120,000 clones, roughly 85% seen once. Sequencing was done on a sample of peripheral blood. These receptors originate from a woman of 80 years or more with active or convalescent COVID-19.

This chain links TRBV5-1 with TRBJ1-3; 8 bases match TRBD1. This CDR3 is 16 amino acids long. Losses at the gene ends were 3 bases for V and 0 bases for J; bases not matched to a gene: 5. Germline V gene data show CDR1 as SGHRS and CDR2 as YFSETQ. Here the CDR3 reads CASSSQGAGSGNTIYF. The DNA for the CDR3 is TGCGCCAGCAGCTCTCAGGGGGCCGGCTCTGGAAACACCATATATTTT.

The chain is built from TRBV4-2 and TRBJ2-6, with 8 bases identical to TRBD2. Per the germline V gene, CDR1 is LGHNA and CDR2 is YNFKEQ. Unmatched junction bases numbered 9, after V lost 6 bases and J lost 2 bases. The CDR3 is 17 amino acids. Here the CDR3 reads CASRAGGHNAGANVLTF. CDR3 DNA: TGTGCCAGCAGGGCGGGAGGCCACAACGCTGGGGCCAACGTCCTGACTTTC.

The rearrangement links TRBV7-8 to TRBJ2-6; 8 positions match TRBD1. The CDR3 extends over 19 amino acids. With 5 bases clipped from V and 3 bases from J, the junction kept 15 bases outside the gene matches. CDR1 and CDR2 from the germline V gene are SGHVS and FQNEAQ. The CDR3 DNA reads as TGTGCCAGCAGCCTCCTCCGGGACAGGCACCTCTTTGGGGCCAACGTCCTGACTTTC. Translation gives CASSLLRDRHLFGANVLTF.

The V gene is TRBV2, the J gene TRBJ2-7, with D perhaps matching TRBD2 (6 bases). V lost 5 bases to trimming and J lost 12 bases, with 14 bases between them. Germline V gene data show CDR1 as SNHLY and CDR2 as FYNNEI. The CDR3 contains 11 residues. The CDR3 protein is CASSPGAGRYF. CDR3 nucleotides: TGTGCCAGCAGTCCCGGGGCGGGAAGGTACTTC. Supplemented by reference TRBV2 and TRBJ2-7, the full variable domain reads EPEVTQTPSHQVTQMGQEVILRCVPISNHLYFYWYRQILGQKVEFLVSFYNNEISEKSEIFDDQFSVERPDGSNFTLKIRSTKLEDSAMYFCASSPGAGRYFGPGTRLTVT.

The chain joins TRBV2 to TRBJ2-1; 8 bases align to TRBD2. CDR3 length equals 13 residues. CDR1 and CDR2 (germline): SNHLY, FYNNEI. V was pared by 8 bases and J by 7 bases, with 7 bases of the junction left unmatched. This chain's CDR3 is CASEPLAVNEQFF. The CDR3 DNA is TGTGCCAGCGAGCCACTAGCGGTAAATGAGCAGTTCTTC. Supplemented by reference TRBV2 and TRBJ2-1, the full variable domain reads EPEVTQTPSHQVTQMGQEVILRCVPISNHLYFYWYRQILGQKVEFLVSFYNNEISEKSEIFDDQFSVERPDGSNFTLKIRSTKLEDSAMYFCASEPLAVNEQFFGPGTRLTVL.

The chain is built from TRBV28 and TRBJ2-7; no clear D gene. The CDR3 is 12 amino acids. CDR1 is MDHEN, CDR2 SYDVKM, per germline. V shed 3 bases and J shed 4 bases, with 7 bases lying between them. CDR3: CASSFQAYEQYF. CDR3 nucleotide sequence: TGTGCCAGCAGTTTCCAGGCTTACGAGCAGTACTTC.

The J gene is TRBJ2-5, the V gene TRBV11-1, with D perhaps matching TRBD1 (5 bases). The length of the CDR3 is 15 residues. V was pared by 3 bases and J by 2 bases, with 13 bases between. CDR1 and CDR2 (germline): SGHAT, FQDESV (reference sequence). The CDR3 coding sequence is TGTGCCAGCAGCTTTTTCCCACAGGAGCAAGAGACCCAGTACTTC. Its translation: CASSFFPQEQETQYF.

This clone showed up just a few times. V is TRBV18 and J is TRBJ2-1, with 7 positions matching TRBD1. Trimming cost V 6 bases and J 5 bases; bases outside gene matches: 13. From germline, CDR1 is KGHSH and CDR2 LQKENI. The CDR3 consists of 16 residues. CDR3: CASSTRGSGGNNEQFF. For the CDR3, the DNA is TGTGCCAGCTCCACCAGGGGATCAGGGGGAAACAATGAGCAGTTCTTC. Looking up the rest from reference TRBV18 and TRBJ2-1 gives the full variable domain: NAGVMQNPRHLVRRRGQEARLRCSPMKGHSHVYWYRQLPEEGLKFMVYLQKENIIDESGMPKERFSAEFPKEGPSILRIQQVVRGDSAAYFCASSTRGSGGNNEQFFGPGTRLTVL.

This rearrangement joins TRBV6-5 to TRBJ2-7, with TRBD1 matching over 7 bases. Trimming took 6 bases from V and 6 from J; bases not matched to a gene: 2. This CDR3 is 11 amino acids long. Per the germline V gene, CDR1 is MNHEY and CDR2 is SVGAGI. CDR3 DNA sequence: TGTGCCAGCAGACAGGGGCCCGAGCAGTACTTC. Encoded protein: CASRQGPEQYF.

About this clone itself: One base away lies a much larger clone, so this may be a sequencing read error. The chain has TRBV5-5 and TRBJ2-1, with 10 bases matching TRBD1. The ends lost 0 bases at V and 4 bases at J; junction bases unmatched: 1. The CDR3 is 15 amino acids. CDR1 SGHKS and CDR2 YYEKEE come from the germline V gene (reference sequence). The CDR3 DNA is TGTGCCAGCAGCTTGGGGACAGGGGGATACAATGAGCAGTTCTTC. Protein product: CASSLGTGGYNEQFF. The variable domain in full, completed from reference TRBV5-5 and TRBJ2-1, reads DAGVTQSPTHLIKTRGQQVTLRCSPISGHKSVSWYQQVLGQGPQFIFQYYEKEERGRGNFPDRFSARQFPNYSSELNVNALLLGDSALYLCASSLGTGGYNEQFFGPGTRLTVL.

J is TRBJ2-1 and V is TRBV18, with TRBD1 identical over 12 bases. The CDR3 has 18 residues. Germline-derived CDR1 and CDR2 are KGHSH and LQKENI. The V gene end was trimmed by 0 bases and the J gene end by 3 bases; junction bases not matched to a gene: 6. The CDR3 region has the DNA TGTGCCAGCTCACCACCGAGGGGACAGGGGGCAATCTACAATGAGCAGTTCTTC. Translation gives CASSPPRGQGAIYNEQFF.

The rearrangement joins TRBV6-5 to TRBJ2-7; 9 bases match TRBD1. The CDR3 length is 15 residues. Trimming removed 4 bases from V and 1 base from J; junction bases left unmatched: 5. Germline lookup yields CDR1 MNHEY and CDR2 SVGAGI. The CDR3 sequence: CASSSDRGESYEQYF. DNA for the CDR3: TGTGCCAGCAGTTCGGACAGGGGCGAGTCCTACGAGCAGTACTTC.

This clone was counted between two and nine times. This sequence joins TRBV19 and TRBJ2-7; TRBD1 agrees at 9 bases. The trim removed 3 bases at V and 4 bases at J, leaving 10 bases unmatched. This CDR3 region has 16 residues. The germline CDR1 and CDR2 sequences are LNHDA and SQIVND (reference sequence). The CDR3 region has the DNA TGTGCCAGTAGTATTTGGGGCCGGACAGGGGCGTACGAGCAGTACTTC. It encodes CASSIWGRTGAYEQYF.

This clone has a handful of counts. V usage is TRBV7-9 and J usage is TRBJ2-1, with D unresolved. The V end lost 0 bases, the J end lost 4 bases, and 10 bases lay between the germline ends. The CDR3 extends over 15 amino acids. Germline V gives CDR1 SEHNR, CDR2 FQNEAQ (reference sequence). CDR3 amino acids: CASSLALPKYNEQFF. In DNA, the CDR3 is TGTGCCAGCAGCTTAGCACTACCGAAGTACAATGAGCAGTTCTTC.

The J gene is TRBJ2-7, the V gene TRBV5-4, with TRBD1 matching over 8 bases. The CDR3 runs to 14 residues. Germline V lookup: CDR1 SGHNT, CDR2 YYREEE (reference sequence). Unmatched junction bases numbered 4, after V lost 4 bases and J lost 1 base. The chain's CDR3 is CASSARTGSYEQYF. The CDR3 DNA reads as TGTGCCAGCAGCGCCCGGACAGGGTCCTACGAGCAGTACTTC.

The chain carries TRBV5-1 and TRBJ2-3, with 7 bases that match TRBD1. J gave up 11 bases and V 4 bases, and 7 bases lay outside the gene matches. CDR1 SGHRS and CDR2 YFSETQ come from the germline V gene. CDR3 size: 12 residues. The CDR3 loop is CASSPGDREQYF. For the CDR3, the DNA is TGCGCCAGCAGCCCTGGGGACAGAGAGCAGTATTTT.

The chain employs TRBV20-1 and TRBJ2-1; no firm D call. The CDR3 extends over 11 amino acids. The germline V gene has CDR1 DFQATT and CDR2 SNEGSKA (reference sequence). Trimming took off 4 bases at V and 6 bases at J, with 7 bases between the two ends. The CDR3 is CSAKTLNEQFF. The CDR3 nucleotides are TGCAGTGCTAAGACTCTCAATGAGCAGTTCTTC.

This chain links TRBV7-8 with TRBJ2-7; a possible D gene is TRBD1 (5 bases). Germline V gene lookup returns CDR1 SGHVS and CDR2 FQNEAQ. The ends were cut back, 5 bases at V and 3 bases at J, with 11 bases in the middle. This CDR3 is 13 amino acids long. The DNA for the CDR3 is TGTGCCAGCAGCACGATTAGGGGCTACGAGCAGTACTTC. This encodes CASSTIRGYEQYF.